The clone carrying this TCR beta chain was picked up a small number of times. The antigen is not known. MiXCR, run by TCRdb on the reads, gives a single entry per CDR3 protein. The sample lists about 470,000 distinct CDR3 sequences, about 42% occurring once. These data belong to a study of T cell repertoires in cytomegalovirus infection. Overall study context: It was the public TCR beta signatures that indicated both CMV infection and matching HLA type. Study outcomes and limitations: HLA-C-restricted CMV clonotypes gave the most frequent clonotype in two of eight donors. People with CMV and the relevant HLA were identified by cumulative public TCR beta family frequency.

V lost 6 bases, J lost 7 bases, and 13 bases lay in between. Germline V gives CDR1 SNHLY, CDR2 FYNNEI. The CDR3 covers 14 residues. This receptor was identified in a human donor in good health (CMV status not recorded). Some clones in this sample may be carry-over from other donors' samples. Sequencing used cultured PBMCs, obtained from culture after CMV antigen stimulation. The chain is built from TRBV2 and TRBJ1-6; D gene unclear. The CDR3 here is CASRGYIGNSPLHF. The CDR3 bases are TGTGCCAGCAGGGGATATATAGGGAATTCACCCCTCCACTTT.